This T cell receptor (beta chain) was captured in a study of lymphopenia after photon versus proton radiotherapy. Germline-derived CDR1 and CDR2 are KGHSH and LQKENI. J was trimmed by 2 bases and V by 1 base; bases with no gene match: 5. This CDR3 contains 15 residues. On this clone itself: Antigen unknown.

Only in-frame clones appear in the TCRdb table, and some are missing; sequencing was by immunoSEQ multiplex PCR. The sample holds around 64,000 clones; roughly 87% are singletons and the top ten take roughly 13%. General study results and limits: Oligoclonal CD8+ Temra expansion after nadir drove photon patients' diversity drop. Proton therapy kept repertoires fairly stable, unlike photons, which gained effector/memory cells.

The chain has TRBV18 and TRBJ2-7; the match to TRBD2 covers 7 bases. The receptor comes from an older man with esophageal cancer. The source was peripheral blood, collected from a patient treated with proton-based radiotherapy. The CDR3 spells CASSPRLADPYEQYF. CDR3 sequence (DNA): TGTGCCAGCTCACCACGGCTAGCGGACCCCTACGAGCAGTACTTC.